The 25 T cell receptor beta chains listed next were all sequenced from one sample in a study of type 1 and type 2 diabetes patients. Amplification started from genomic DNA. A primer set of 30 forward and 13 reverse primers amplified the CDR3. TCRdb recomputed calls from the multiplex PCR reads with MiXCR, one row per CDR3 protein. The sample carries a few hundred thousand distinct CDR3 sequences, 40% to 50% recorded once. The material sequenced was peripheral blood mononuclear cells (PBMCs). The receptors here all came from a young man with type 2 diabetes.

The chain combines TRBV27 with TRBJ2-3, with 8 nucleotides matching TRBD1. The CDR3 is made up of 15 amino acids. CDR1 and CDR2 (germline): MNHEY, SMNVEV (reference sequence). The V gene end was trimmed by 5 bases and the J gene end by 6 bases; junction bases not matched to a gene: 10. CDR3 DNA: TGTGCCAGCAGTCTAGGGACAGGTTCATCCGATACGCAGTATTTT. It translates to CASSLGTGSSDTQYF.

This chain joins TRBV6-5 and TRBJ1-1; D gene ambiguous. CDR1 is MNHEY and CDR2 is SVGAGI in the germline V gene. Deletions cut 0 bases from V and 1 base from J, with 12 bases between. This CDR3 comprises 16 residues. Written as DNA, the CDR3 is TGTGCCAGCAGTTACTCTCGAGGCAGAAGGAACACTGAAGCTTTCTTT. It yields the protein CASSYSRGRRNTEAFF.

This clonotype has just one count. The chain carries TRBV2 and TRBJ1-1; D unresolved. CDR3 length: 13 residues. Germline loops: CDR1 SNHLY, CDR2 FYNNEI. The V end lost 3 bases, the J end lost 0 bases, and 5 bases lay between the germline ends. This CDR3 reads CASSDLVNTEAFF. The CDR3 nucleotides read TGTGCCAGCAGTGATTTAGTGAACACTGAAGCTTTCTTT.

The J gene is TRBJ1-2, the V gene TRBV5-8; maybe TRBD1 (5 bases). Trimming stripped 8 bases from V and 5 bases from J, with 19 bases between. Germline CDR1 reads SGHTS; CDR2 reads YDEGEE. This CDR3 has 14 amino acids. The CDR3: CASSILQGDYGYTF. In nucleotides, the CDR3 is TGTGCCAGTAGTATTCTCCAGGGCGATTATGGCTACACCTTC.

The chain has TRBV28 and TRBJ1-1; a weak D match, TRBD1 (5 bases). The germline V gene has CDR1 MDHEN and CDR2 SYDVKM. V was shortened by 0 bases and J by 0 bases, with 8 bases between the two germline ends. There are 15 residues in the CDR3. This CDR3 is CASSLWGVLNTEAFF. The CDR3 DNA is TGTGCCAGCAGTTTATGGGGGGTTTTGAACACTGAAGCTTTCTTT.

The chain is built from TRBV4-1 and TRBJ1-2, with TRBD1 matching over 8 bases. The CDR3 sequence is 15 residues long. The J segment lost 4 bases and the V segment lost 7 bases, leaving 11 bases of the junction unmatched. The germline gives CDR1 MGHRA, CDR2 YSYEKL. CDR3 nucleotides: TGCGCCAGCAACGCCCTCGGACAGGGATCCTATGGCTACACCTTC. Its translation is CASNALGQGSYGYTF.

The chain carries TRBV5-6 and TRBJ2-7; D is ambiguous. The CDR3 loop spans 13 amino acids. The V gene lost 0 bases and the J gene lost 1 base, with 5 bases spanning the gap. Looked up from germline, CDR1 is SGHDT and CDR2 is YYEEEE. The CDR3 coding sequence is TGTGCCAGCAGCTTGGTGCAGTCCTACGAGCAGTACTTC. Its translation is CASSLVQSYEQYF. The variable domain in full, completed from reference TRBV5-6 and TRBJ2-7, reads DAGVTQSPTHLIKTRGQQVTLRCSPKSGHDTVSWYQQALGQGPQFIFQYYEEEERQRGNFPDRFSGHQFPNYSSELNVNALLLGDSALYLCASSLVQSYEQYFGPGTRLTVT.

The chain links TRBV20-1 to TRBJ2-7; D is ambiguous. CDR1 is DFQATT, CDR2 SNEGSKA, per germline (reference sequence). With 0 bases removed from V and 3 bases from J, the gap between germline ends came to 3 bases. The CDR3 has 11 residues. The CDR3 DNA reads TGCAGTGCTAGAGATAACTACGAGCAGTACTTC. Its translation is CSARDNYEQYF.

The chain couples TRBV11-2 to TRBJ1-4; D gene unclear. V was clipped by 0 bases and J by 11 bases, with 7 bases between them. This CDR3 comprises 12 residues. The germline CDR1 and CDR2 sequences are SGHAT and FQNNGV. The CDR3 DNA reads TGTGCCAGCAGCTTAGAGAGGGAGAAACTGTTTTTT. Protein: CASSLEREKLFF.

This clonotype is a singleton in its sample. The rearrangement joins TRBV7-3 to TRBJ2-3; 7 bases align to TRBD2. V lost 11 bases and J lost 0; bases outside the gene matches: 2. Germline values: CDR1 SGHTA, CDR2 FQGTGA. CDR3 length: 12 residues. The CDR3 reads CAGGVSTDTQYF. The CDR3 DNA sequence: TGTGCCGGGGGGGTGAGCACAGATACGCAGTATTTT. Variable domain in full (rest from reference TRBV7-3 and TRBJ2-3): GAGVSQTPSNKVTEKGKYVELRCDPISGHTALYWYRQSLGQGPEFLIYFQGTGAADDSGLPNDRFFAVRPEGSVSTLKIQRTERGDSAVYLCAGGVSTDTQYFGPGTRLTVL.

This clonotype has just a few counts. The chain recombines TRBV12-3 or TRBV12-4 with TRBJ1-1, with no clear D. The ends were cut back, 7 bases at V and 5 bases at J, with 11 bases in the middle. This CDR3 is 12 amino acids long. CDR3 in DNA: TGTGCCAGCACGCAGGTATGGACTGAAGCTTTCTTT. It yields the protein CASTQVWTEAFF.

The chain couples TRBV12-5 to TRBJ1-4, with a tentative D call TRBD1 (6 bases). The CDR3 is 15 residues long. Germline V lookup: CDR1 LGHNT, CDR2 FRNRAP. The V and J ends lost 5 bases and 5 bases respectively, with 15 bases between them. CDR3 nucleotide sequence: TGTGCTAGTGGTCTCAACAGGGTAGGGAATGAAAAACTGTTTTTT. This codes for CASGLNRVGNEKLFF.

This chain joins TRBV27 and TRBJ2-7; D is perhaps TRBD2 (6 bases). Germline V CDR1 and CDR2: MNHEY, SMNVEV (reference sequence). V lost 6 bases, J lost 6 bases, and 15 bases lay in between. The CDR3 loop spans 13 amino acids. CDR3 in DNA: TGTGCCAGCAGCCCAAGGGCGGAGGGCGAGCAGTACTTC. As protein: CASSPRAEGEQYF.

The V and J genes are TRBV6-4 and TRBJ1-1, with TRBD1 matching over 7 bases. J was trimmed by 5 bases and V by 0 bases; bases with no gene match: 3. Germline assignment: CDR1 MRHNA and CDR2 SNTAGT. The CDR3 covers 14 residues. The CDR3 region has the DNA TGTGCCAGCAGTGACTCTTCCAGGGGGACTGAAGCTTTCTTT. It encodes CASSDSSRGTEAFF.

This clonotype was recorded a few times. The J gene is TRBJ2-5, the V gene TRBV28; no reliable D call. Trimming removed 6 bases at V and 4 bases at J, with 3 bases between. From germline, CDR1 is MDHEN and CDR2 SYDVKM. The length of the CDR3 is 10 residues. The CDR3: CASSAETQYF. CDR3 coding DNA: TGTGCCAGCAGCGCAGAGACCCAGTACTTC.

J is TRBJ2-1 and V is TRBV20-1, with 7 bases that match TRBD1. Germline V gene lookup returns CDR1 DFQATT and CDR2 SNEGSKA (reference sequence). The CDR3 is made up of 13 amino acids. J lost 12 bases, V lost 6 bases, and 14 bases had no gene match. CDR3 in DNA: TGCAGTGCCGGGACAGCCCCCGATCTTGGGCAGTTCTTC. Its translation: CSAGTAPDLGQFF.

The chain joins TRBV6-1 to TRBJ2-1, with D maybe TRBD1 (5 bases). Germline CDR1 MNHNS, CDR2 SASEGT. V lost 5 bases, J lost 9 bases, and 11 bases lay in between. The CDR3 is 12 amino acids. DNA of the CDR3: TGTGCCAGCAGTTTTGGGGCGCGTGAGCAGTTCTTC. Translation gives CASSFGAREQFF.

The chain recombines TRBV6-6 with TRBJ2-7; TRBD1 or TRBD2 may be the D gene (5 bases each). Per the germline V gene, CDR1 is MNHNY and CDR2 is SVGAGI (reference sequence). The V gene lost 6 bases and the J gene lost 3 bases, with 18 bases spanning the gap. The CDR3 runs 15 residues. The CDR3 nucleotides read TGTGCCAGCAGCCAGGGACCCCCTCGTGTCTACGAGCAGTACTTC. It translates to CASSQGPPRVYEQYF.

The chain couples TRBV20-1 to TRBJ2-7; TRBD1 agrees at 7 bases. The CDR3 is 14 amino acids. The germline CDR1 and CDR2 sequences are DFQATT and SNEGSKA (reference sequence). Losses at the gene ends were 6 bases for V and 2 bases for J; bases not matched to a gene: 10. CDR3 DNA: TGCAGTGCCTTAAAGGGGGCCGGAACCTACGAGCAGTACTTC. Translating it yields CSALKGAGTYEQYF.

V and J are TRBV20-1 and TRBJ2-3, with a possible D match to TRBD2 (5 bases). There are 15 residues in the CDR3. Germline assignment: CDR1 DFQATT and CDR2 SNEGSKA (reference sequence). Between the trimmed V and J ends, which lost 0 bases and 2 bases, there was a span of 12 bases. CDR3 sequence: CSARDLTGFTDTQYF. The CDR3 DNA reads as TGCAGTGCTAGAGATCTTACGGGATTCACAGATACGCAGTATTTT.

The CDR3 sequence: CASRGQTSSYEQYF. DNA for the CDR3: TGTGCCAGCAGGGGACAGACTAGCTCCTACGAGCAGTACTTC. V and J are TRBV2 and TRBJ2-7; D is possibly TRBD1 (7 bases). CDR3 length: 14 amino acids. Germline values: CDR1 SNHLY, CDR2 FYNNEI. V lost 6 bases and J lost 0, with 12 bases in between.

This clonotype showed up just a few times. Written as DNA, the CDR3 is TGTGCCAGCAGCGCTGGGACAGGGGGCATGTTGGAGACCCAGTACTTC. This encodes CASSAGTGGMLETQYF. This chain links TRBV9 with TRBJ2-5; 12 bases map to TRBD1. Germline lookup yields CDR1 SGDLS and CDR2 YYNGEE. The CDR3 sequence is 16 residues long. V was clipped by 3 bases and J by 5 bases; unmatched bases: 8.

This clonotype was seen ten or more times. The CDR3 DNA is TGTGCCAGCAGCTCCCATCTGGACACCGGGGAGCTGTTTTTT. It specifies CASSSHLDTGELFF. The genes are TRBV7-3 and TRBJ2-2, with unresolved D. Trimming stripped 4 bases from V and 3 bases from J, with 9 bases between. Germline CDR1 SGHTA, CDR2 FQGTGA. This CDR3 has 14 residues.

There are a few counts of this clonotype. The chain is built from TRBV30 and TRBJ2-3; TRBD2 agrees at 10 bases. Germline V CDR1 and CDR2: GTSNPN, SVGIG (reference sequence). V lost 4 bases and J lost 6; bases outside the gene matches: 10. The CDR3 runs to 15 residues. CDR3 coding DNA: TGTGCCTGGACCCCTTTAGCGGGAGGCTTGGATACGCAGTATTTT. It encodes CAWTPLAGGLDTQYF.

Worth noting for this clonotype: Mismatch with germline at one junction end may stem from a read error. The rearrangement links TRBV7-2 to TRBJ1-1, with D unclear. This CDR3 comprises 12 residues. Germline V gives CDR1 SGHTA, CDR2 FQGNSA. CDR3 DNA: TGTGCCACCAGCAAGGAGAACACTGAAGCTTTCTTT. This sequence encodes CATSKENTEAFF.